The 22 T cell receptor beta chains listed next were all sequenced from one sample in a study of T cell responses to AZD1222 COVID-19 vaccine. Produced via immunoSEQ multiplex PCR; TCRdb's table is partial and in-frame only. The repertoire holds fewer than 200,000 clones, with 90% to 95% as singletons. Sequenced material: peripheral blood, taken 28 days after the second AZD1222 dose. The receptors derive from an adult who received the AZD1222 COVID-19 vaccine.

The chain joins TRBV3-1 (or the pseudogene TRBV3-2) to TRBJ2-2, with unresolved D. Trimming pared 1 base from V and 9 bases from J, leaving 12 bases between. The germline V gene has CDR1 LGHDT and CDR2 YNNKEL (reference sequence). The CDR3 spans 14 residues. The CDR3 loop reads CASSQVGGIRELFF. The CDR3 nucleotides are TGTGCCAGCAGCCAAGTGGGTGGAATCAGGGAGCTGTTTTTT.

This clone was seen a single time. The chain couples TRBV3-1 (or the pseudogene TRBV3-2) to TRBJ1-4; 8 nucleotides line up with TRBD1. The CDR3 consists of 16 residues. Looked up from germline, CDR1 is LGHDT and CDR2 is YNNKEL (reference sequence). J lost 6 bases, V lost 3 bases, and 9 bases had no gene match. DNA of the CDR3: TGTGCCAGCAGCCATTCCATCGGCAGGGGGCATGAAAAACTGTTTTTT. This encodes CASSHSIGRGHEKLFF.

The J gene is TRBJ1-1, the V gene TRBV12-5, with 7 positions matching TRBD1. This CDR3 has 16 residues. From germline, CDR1 is LGHNT and CDR2 FRNRAP. V shed 5 bases and J 5 bases; nucleotides not matched to a gene: 14. CDR3 amino acids: CASGPETTGEGTEAFF. Here the CDR3 DNA reads TGTGCTAGTGGTCCGGAGACCACAGGGGAAGGGACTGAAGCTTTCTTT.

The chain recombines TRBV2 with TRBJ1-1; D call uncertain. V was pared by 7 bases and J by 7 bases, with 16 bases between. The CDR3 has 13 residues. The V gene's germline CDR1 is SNHLY and CDR2 FYNNEI. The CDR3 region has the DNA TGTGCCAGCATGATGTCGGGGATGGGTGAAGCTTTCTTT. Its protein product is CASMMSGMGEAFF.

The gene calls are TRBV4-1 and TRBJ2-7; tentative D call: TRBD1 (6 bases). Per germline, CDR1 MGHRA and CDR2 YSYEKL. V dropped 0 bases and J dropped 3 bases, with 9 bases sitting between them. The CDR3 consists of 14 residues. The DNA for the CDR3 is TGCGCCAGCAGCCAAGATCCAGGGGACTACGAGCAGTACTTC. Its protein is CASSQDPGDYEQYF.

This chain uses TRBV21-1 with TRBJ1-5; the D call in the table, TRBD1, was not verified against the DNA. TRBV21-1 is a recognized pseudogene. CDR3 length: 17 residues. CDR3 DNA sequence: TGTGCCAGCAATTTTTGGGCAGCCCAGCATAGCAATCAGCCCCAGCATTTT. Its protein is CASNFWAAQHSNQPQHF.

The J gene is TRBJ2-1, the V gene TRBV6-2 or TRBV6-3; D is possibly TRBD1 (5 bases). Germline loops: CDR1 MNHEY, CDR2 SVGEGT. This CDR3 region has 18 residues. V lost 0 bases and J 7 bases, leaving 22 bases between the germline ends. The CDR3 bases are TGTGCCAGCAGTTACTCGGGATCGAGGCAGGGCCCTAGTAATGAGCAGTTCTTC. It is translated as CASSYSGSRQGPSNEQFF.

In DNA form, the CDR3 reads TGTGCCAGCAGCTTAGTCTCTAGCGGGATCGACGAGCAGTACTTC. Protein product: CASSLVSSGIDEQYF. V gene TRBV7-2 combines with J gene TRBJ2-7; TRBD2 agrees at 9 bases. This CDR3 has 15 amino acids. Looked up from germline, CDR1 is SGHTA and CDR2 is FQGNSA. V shed 1 base, J shed 5 bases, and the junction held 6 bases outside the gene matches.

The chain joins TRBV4-1 to TRBJ2-3, with 8 nucleotides matching TRBD1. With 4 bases clipped from V and 0 bases from J, the junction kept 6 bases outside the gene matches. The CDR3 runs to 16 residues. Looked up from germline, CDR1 is MGHRA and CDR2 is YSYEKL. The CDR3 DNA sequence: TGCGCCAGCAGCCTCTTCCGGACAGGGAGCACAGATACGCAGTATTTT. Protein sequence: CASSLFRTGSTDTQYF.

V and J are TRBV11-2 and TRBJ2-7, with 9 positions matching TRBD1. The CDR3 contains 17 residues. Per germline, CDR1 SGHAT and CDR2 FQNNGV. V lost 6 bases to trimming and J lost 2 bases; unmatched junction nucleotides: 14. The CDR3, as DNA: TGTGCCAGCAGTCAAATCACCGGGACAGGGTTCACCTACGAGCAGTACTTC. This codes for CASSQITGTGFTYEQYF.

This chain connects TRBV10-3 to TRBJ2-3; 11 nucleotides line up with TRBD1. The CDR3 has 16 residues. The trim removed 5 bases at V and 1 base at J, leaving 5 bases unmatched. The germline V gene has CDR1 ENHRY and CDR2 SYGVKD. In nucleotides, the CDR3 is TGTGCCATCAGTAAGGACAGGGGGCTTCGCACAGATACGCAGTATTTT. It specifies CAISKDRGLRTDTQYF.

The chain couples TRBV11-3 to TRBJ2-1, with 14 bases aligning to TRBD2. The CDR3 sequence is 16 residues long. The junction had 10 bases not matched to a gene; V was cut back by 7 bases and J by 8 bases. CDR1 is SGHNT, CDR2 YENEEA, per germline. The DNA of the CDR3 is TGTGCCAGCACCGCCCGGACTAGCGGGGGGTCTGATGAGCAGTTCTTC. Protein: CASTARTSGGSDEQFF.

The chain uses TRBV5-4 and TRBJ2-3; D is undetermined. V lost 2 bases, J lost 6 bases, and 10 bases lay in between. CDR1 is SGHNT and CDR2 is YYREEE in the germline V gene (reference sequence). The CDR3 covers 13 residues. The CDR3 sequence is CASSFVVSDTQYF. The CDR3 coding sequence is TGTGCCAGCAGCTTTGTCGTATCCGATACGCAGTATTTT.

The chain couples TRBV1 to TRBJ2-1; TRBD1 is the table's D call and was not checked against the DNA. TRBV1 is recorded as a pseudogene. The CDR3 has 20 amino acids. The CDR3 sequence: CTSSQDIHRRRGQGCHEQFF. DNA of the CDR3: TGCACCAGCAGCCAAGACATCCATAGGAGGAGGGGACAGGGGTGCCATGAGCAGTTCTTC.

J is TRBJ1-1 and V is TRBV5-1, with D uncertain. V lost 1 base, J lost 7 bases, and 14 bases lay in between. Germline V gene lookup returns CDR1 SGHRS and CDR2 YFSETQ. CDR3 length: 14 residues. In DNA, the CDR3 is TGCGCCAGCAGCTTGAGTTGGGCAACGCTTGAAGCTTTCTTT. Encoded protein: CASSLSWATLEAFF.

This clone has only a few counts. The chain couples TRBV7-9 to TRBJ2-3; D unresolved. Trimming cost V 2 bases and J 3 bases, with 0 bases left between them. The CDR3 consists of 11 residues. CDR1 is SEHNR and CDR2 is FQNEAQ in the germline V gene (reference sequence). Written as DNA, the CDR3 is TGTGCCAGCAGCTTAACAGATACGCAGTATTTT. It is translated as CASSLTDTQYF.

The V gene is TRBV12-3 or TRBV12-4, the J gene TRBJ2-7; 8 bases line up with TRBD1. The CDR3 loop spans 13 amino acids. The J segment lost 7 bases and the V segment lost 6 bases, leaving 8 bases of the junction unmatched. The CDR3 loop is CASSPGQGPEQYF. The CDR3 region has the DNA TGTGCCAGCAGCCCCGGACAGGGACCAGAGCAGTACTTC.

This sequence joins TRBV6-5 and TRBJ1-1, with 7 bases fitting TRBD1. The germline gives CDR1 MNHEY, CDR2 SVGAGI. The trim removed 8 bases at V and 0 bases at J, leaving 3 bases unmatched. This CDR3 is 13 amino acids long. The CDR3 protein is CASGTAVNTEAFF. Written as DNA, the CDR3 is TGTGCCAGCGGGACAGCGGTGAACACTGAAGCTTTCTTT.

V and J are TRBV2 and TRBJ1-5; D gene ambiguous. CDR1 and CDR2 from the germline V gene are SNHLY and FYNNEI. The CDR3 sequence is 16 residues long. V gave up 8 bases and J gave up 3 bases, with 20 bases separating them. The chain's CDR3 is CASCPWGWDNNQPQHF. The CDR3 region has the DNA TGTGCCAGCTGCCCTTGGGGTTGGGATAACAATCAGCCCCAGCATTTT.

The V call is TRBV6-2 or TRBV6-3, the J call TRBJ1-5; TRBD1 aligns across 7 bases. V dropped 5 bases and J dropped 12; count of bases not matched to a gene: 7. This CDR3 spans 12 amino acids. CDR1 and CDR2 (germline): MNHEY, SVGEGT. As DNA, the CDR3 is TGTGCCAGCAGTCGACAGGGTTCGGTCCAGCATTTT. It specifies CASSRQGSVQHF.

This clone was detected only once. The chain uses TRBV19 and TRBJ1-1; D call uncertain. Trimming cost V 4 bases and J 4 bases, with 10 bases left between them. This CDR3 has 13 amino acids. Per the germline V gene, CDR1 is LNHDA and CDR2 is SQIVND (reference sequence). As DNA, the CDR3 is TGTGCCAGTAGTAGTTTGGTGGGCACTGAAGCTTTCTTT. This encodes CASSSLVGTEAFF.

V usage is TRBV9 and J usage is TRBJ2-3; 7 nucleotides agree with TRBD2. The CDR3 runs to 15 residues. Per the germline V gene, CDR1 is SGDLS and CDR2 is YYNGEE. After removal of 0 bases from V and 7 bases from J, the junction contained 8 bases not matched to a gene. The CDR3 spells CASSVEAGPEYTQYF. CDR3 nucleotides: TGTGCCAGCAGCGTAGAAGCGGGACCAGAGTATACGCAGTATTTT.